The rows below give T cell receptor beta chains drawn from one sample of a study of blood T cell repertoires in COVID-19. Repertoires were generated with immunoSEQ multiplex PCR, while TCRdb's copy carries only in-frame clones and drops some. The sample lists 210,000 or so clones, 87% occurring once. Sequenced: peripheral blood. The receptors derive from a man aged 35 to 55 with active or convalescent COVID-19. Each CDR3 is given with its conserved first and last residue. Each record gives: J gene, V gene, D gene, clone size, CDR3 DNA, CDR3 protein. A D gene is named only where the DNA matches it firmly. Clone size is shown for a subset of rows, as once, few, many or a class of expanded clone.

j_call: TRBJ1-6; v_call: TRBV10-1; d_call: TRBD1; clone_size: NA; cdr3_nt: TGCGCCAGCAGTCAGGGGGCAAGTTCACCCCTCCACTTT; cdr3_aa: CASSQGASSPLHF
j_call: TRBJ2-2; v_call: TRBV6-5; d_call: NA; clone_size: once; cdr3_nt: TGTGCCACCCTCCTTAGCTCTCCCGGGGAGCTGTTTTTT; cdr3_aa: CATLLSSPGELFF
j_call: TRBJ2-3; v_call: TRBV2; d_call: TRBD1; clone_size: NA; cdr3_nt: TGTGCCAGCAGTGTCGACAGGGCCCGGACAGATACGCAGTATTTT; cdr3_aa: CASSVDRARTDTQYF
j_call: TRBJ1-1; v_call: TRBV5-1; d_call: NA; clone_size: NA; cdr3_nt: TGCGCCAGCAGCGGAGGACGGCGGAATAACATGAACACTGAAGCTTTCTTT; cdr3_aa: CASSGGRRNNMNTEAFF
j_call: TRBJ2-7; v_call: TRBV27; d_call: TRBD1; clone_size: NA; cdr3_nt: TGTGCCAGCAGTTTGACAGGGAGAGCCTACGAGCAGTACTTC; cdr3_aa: CASSLTGRAYEQYF
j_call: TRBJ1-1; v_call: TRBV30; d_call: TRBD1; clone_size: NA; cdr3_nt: TGTGCCTGGAGGTGGACAGGGGGTAGAAGCACTGAAGCTTTCTTT; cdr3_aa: CAWRWTGGRSTEAFF
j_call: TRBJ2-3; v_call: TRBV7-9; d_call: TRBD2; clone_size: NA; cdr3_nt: TGTGCCAGCAGCATGCTTAATTTGGCTAGCGGGGGGGGCACAGATACGCAGTATTTT; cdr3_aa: CASSMLNLASGGGTDTQYF
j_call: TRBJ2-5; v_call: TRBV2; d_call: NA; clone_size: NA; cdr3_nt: TGTGCCAGCTTGATTAGAGGGGAGACCCAGTACTTC; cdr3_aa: CASLIRGETQYF
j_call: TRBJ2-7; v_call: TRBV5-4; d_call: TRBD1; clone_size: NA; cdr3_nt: TGTGCCAGCAGCTCCCGGGACAGGGGCCACGAGCAGTACTTC; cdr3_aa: CASSSRDRGHEQYF
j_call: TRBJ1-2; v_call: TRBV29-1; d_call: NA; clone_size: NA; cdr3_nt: TGCAGCGTCGTCCTTGCGGGGGCGGGCGGCTACACCTTC; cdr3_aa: CSVVLAGAGGYTF
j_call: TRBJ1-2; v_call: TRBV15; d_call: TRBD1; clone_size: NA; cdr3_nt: TGTGCCACCTCGTCCGGGACAGGGTTCTATGGCTACACCTTC; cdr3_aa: CATSSGTGFYGYTF
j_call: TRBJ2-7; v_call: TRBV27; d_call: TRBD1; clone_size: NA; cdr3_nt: TGTGCCAGCAGTGGAGTAGTGGCAGGGGGCGGCGAGCAGTACTTC; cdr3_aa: CASSGVVAGGGEQYF
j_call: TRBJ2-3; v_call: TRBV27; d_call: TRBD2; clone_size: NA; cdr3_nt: TGTGCCAGCAGGCCGGGAGGGGCAGTTGGAGATACGCAGTATTTT; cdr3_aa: CASRPGGAVGDTQYF
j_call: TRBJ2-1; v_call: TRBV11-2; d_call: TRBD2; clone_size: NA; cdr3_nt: TGTGCCAGCAGCTTAGATTACCTAGGGGGACTAGCGGGGGGCAATGAGCAGTTCTTC; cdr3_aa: CASSLDYLGGLAGGNEQFF
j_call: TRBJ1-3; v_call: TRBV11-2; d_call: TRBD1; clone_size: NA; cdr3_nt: TGTGCCAGCAGCTTCTGGGACAGCAACTCTGGAAACACCATATATTTT; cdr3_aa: CASSFWDSNSGNTIYF
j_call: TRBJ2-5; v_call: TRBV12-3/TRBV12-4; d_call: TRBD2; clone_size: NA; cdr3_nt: TGTGCCAGCAGACAGCGGGACGAGACCCAGTACTTC; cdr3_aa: CASRQRDETQYF
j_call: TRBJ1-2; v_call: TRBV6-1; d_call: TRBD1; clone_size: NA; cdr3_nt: TGTGCCAGCAGTGAGTGGACAGGGAGTAACTATGGCTACACCTTC; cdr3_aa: CASSEWTGSNYGYTF
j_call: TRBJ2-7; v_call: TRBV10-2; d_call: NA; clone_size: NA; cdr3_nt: TGCGCCAGCAGTGAGAACCCGGTCGAAGGGGCGGACGAGCAGTACTTC; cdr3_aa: CASSENPVEGADEQYF
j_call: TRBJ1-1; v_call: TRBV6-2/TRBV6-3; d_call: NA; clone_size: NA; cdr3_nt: TGTGCCAGCAGTTTAACACAGAACACTGAAGCTTTCTTT; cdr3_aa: CASSLTQNTEAFF
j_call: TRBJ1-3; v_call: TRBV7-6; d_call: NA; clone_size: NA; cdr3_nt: TGTGCCAGCAGCCTAGGGCGGGGCCTCTCTGGAAACACCATATATTTT; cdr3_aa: CASSLGRGLSGNTIYF
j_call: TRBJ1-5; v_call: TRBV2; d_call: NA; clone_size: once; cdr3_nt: TGTGCCAGCAGTGACGATCAGCCCCAGCATTTT; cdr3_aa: CASSDDQPQHF
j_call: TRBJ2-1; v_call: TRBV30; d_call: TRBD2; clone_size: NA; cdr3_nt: TGTGCCTGCCGTTTTAGCGGGAGGCTTTACAATGAGCAGTTCTTC; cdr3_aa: CACRFSGRLYNEQFF
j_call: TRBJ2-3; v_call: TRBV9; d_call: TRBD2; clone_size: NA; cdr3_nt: TGTGCCAGCAGCGGAACCCTAGGAGCTAGCGGGTTTCCTAGCACAGATACGCAGTATTTT; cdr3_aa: CASSGTLGASGFPSTDTQYF
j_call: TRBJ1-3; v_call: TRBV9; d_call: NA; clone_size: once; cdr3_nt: TGTGCCAGCAGCGTTAGTGGAGACACCATATATTTT; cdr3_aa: CASSVSGDTIYF
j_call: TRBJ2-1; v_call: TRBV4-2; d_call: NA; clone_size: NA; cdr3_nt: TGTGCCAGCAGCCAAGGCGGGACTTCCTATCCCAATGAGCAGTTCTTC; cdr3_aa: CASSQGGTSYPNEQFF
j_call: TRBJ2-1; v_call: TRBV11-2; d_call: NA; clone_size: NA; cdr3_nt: TGTGCCAGCAGCCCTGGATCGGGGGAAGACAATGAGCAGTTCTTC; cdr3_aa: CASSPGSGEDNEQFF
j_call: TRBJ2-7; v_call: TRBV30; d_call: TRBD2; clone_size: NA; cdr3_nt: TGTGCCTGCCAACCCCAGCCGGGACTAGAATCCTACGAGCAGTACTTC; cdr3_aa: CACQPQPGLESYEQYF
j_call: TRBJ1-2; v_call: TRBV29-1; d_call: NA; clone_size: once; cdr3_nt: TGCAGCGTTGCCTCTCCGGGGGGAAATGAGGGCTACACCTTC; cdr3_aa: CSVASPGGNEGYTF
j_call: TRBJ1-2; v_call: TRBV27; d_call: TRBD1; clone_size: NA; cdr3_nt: TGTGCCAGCCGGACAGGGGGGAACTATGGCTACACCTTC; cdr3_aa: CASRTGGNYGYTF
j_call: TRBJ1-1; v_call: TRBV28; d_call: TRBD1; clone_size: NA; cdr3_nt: TGTGCCAGCACCCAAGGGGGCAGCGGGAACACTGAAGCTTTCTTT; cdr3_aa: CASTQGGSGNTEAFF
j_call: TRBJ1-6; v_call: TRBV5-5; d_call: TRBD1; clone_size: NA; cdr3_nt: TGTGCCAGCAGCCCAGAATTACCGACGGACAGGCCGAACGACTTT; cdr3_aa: CASSPELPTDRPNDF
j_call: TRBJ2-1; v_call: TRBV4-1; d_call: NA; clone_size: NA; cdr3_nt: TGCGCCAGCAGCCTCTCCGCTAGCGACAGCTCCTACAATGAGCAGTTCTTC; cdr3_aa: CASSLSASDSSYNEQFF
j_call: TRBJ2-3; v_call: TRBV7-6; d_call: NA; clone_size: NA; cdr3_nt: TGTGCCAGCAGCTTAGCGGCAGGGATGGATACGCAGTATTTT; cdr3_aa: CASSLAAGMDTQYF
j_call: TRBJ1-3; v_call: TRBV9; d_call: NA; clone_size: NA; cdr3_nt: TGTGCCAGCAGCTCTCAGGACTCTGGAAACACCATATATTTT; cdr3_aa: CASSSQDSGNTIYF
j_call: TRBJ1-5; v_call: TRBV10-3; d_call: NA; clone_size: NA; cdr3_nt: TGTGCCATCAGTGTAGGACAGTCAATCAATCAGCCCCAGCATTTT; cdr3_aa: CAISVGQSINQPQHF
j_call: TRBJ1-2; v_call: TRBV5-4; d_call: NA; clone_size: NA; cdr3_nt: TGTGCCAGCAGCTTGGAGCCAGGGGATTATGGCTACACCTTC; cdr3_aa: CASSLEPGDYGYTF
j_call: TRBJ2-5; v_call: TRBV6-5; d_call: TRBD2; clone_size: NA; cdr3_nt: TGTGCCACTTACTCAGTGGGACTAGCGGGAGAGACCCAGTACTTC; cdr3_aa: CATYSVGLAGETQYF
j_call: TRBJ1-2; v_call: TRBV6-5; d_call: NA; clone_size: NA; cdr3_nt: TGTGCCAGCAGTTACCAGGGGATCTATGGCTACACCTTC; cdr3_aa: CASSYQGIYGYTF
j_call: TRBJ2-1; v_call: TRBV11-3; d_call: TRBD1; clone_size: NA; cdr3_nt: TGTGCCAGCAGCCCGACAGGGAATGGCAATGAGCAGTTCTTC; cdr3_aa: CASSPTGNGNEQFF
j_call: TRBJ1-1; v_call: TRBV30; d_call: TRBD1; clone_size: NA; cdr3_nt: TGTGCCTGGAGTGAGGGGGCACGGATGAACACTGAAGCTTTCTTT; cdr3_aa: CAWSEGARMNTEAFF
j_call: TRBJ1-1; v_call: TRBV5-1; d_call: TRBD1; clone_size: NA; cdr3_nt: TGCGCCAGCAGCTTGGAGGACAGGGAGGTCGCTGAAGCTTTCTTT; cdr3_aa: CASSLEDREVAEAFF
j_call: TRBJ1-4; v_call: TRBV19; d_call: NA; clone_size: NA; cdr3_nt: TGTGCCAGTAGTTCACTGTGGGGCTCGAATGAAAAACTGTTTTTT; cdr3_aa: CASSSLWGSNEKLFF
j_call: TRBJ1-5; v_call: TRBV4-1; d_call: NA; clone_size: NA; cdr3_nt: TGCGCCAGCAGCCAAGATTTCAGGAGCGGTCAGCCCCAGCATTTT; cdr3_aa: CASSQDFRSGQPQHF
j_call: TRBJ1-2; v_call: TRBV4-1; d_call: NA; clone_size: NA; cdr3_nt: TGCGCCAGCAGCCAAAACTCCGGGACAAACTATGGCTACACCTTC; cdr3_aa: CASSQNSGTNYGYTF
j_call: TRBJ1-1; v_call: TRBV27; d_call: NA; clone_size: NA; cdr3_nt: TGTGCCAGCAGTTTCCAGGGATTGAACACTGAAGCTTTCTTT; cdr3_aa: CASSFQGLNTEAFF
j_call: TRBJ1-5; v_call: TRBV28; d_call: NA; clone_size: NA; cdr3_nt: TGTGCCAGCAGTTTGTCGGGTCCGGGTCAGCCCCAGCATTTT; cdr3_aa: CASSLSGPGQPQHF
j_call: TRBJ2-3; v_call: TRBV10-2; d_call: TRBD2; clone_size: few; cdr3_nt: TGCGCCAGCAGTGAAGCGGGGGGGCGATTAGATACGCAGTATTTT; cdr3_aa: CASSEAGGRLDTQYF
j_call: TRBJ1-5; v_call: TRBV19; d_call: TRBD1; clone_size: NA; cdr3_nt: TGTGCCAGTAGAAATGACAGGGATGGCAATCAGCCCCAGCATTTT; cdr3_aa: CASRNDRDGNQPQHF
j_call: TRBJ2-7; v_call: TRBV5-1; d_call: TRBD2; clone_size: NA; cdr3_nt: TGCGCCAGCAGCTTGGCAATAGCGGGAGCCTACGAGCAGTACTTC; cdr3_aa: CASSLAIAGAYEQYF
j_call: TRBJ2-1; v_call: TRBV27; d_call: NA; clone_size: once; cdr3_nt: TGTGCCAGCAGTTTTGAGCAGGGGAGAGGGGCAAGCAATGAGCAGTTCTTC; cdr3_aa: CASSFEQGRGASNEQFF
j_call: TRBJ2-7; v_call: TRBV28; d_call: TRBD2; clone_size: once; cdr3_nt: TGTGCCAGCAGTTTATATCGGCGGGAGGGCTACGAGCAGTACTTC; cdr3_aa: CASSLYRREGYEQYF
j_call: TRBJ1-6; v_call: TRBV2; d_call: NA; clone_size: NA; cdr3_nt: TGTGCCAGCAGTGGAGATCTTGACTATAATTCACCCCTCCACTTT; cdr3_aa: CASSGDLDYNSPLHF
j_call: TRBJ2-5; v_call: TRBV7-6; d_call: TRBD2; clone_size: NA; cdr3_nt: TGTGCCAGCAGCCAGACTAGCGGCGGAGAGACCCAGTACTTC; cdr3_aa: CASSQTSGGETQYF
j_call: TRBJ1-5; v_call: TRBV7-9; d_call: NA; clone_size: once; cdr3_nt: TGTGCCAGCAGCTTCCCCGGGGGGAATCAGCCCCAGCATTTT; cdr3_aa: CASSFPGGNQPQHF